This TCR beta chain was sequenced for a study of T cell responses to AZD1222 COVID-19 vaccine (dated by TCRdb to about 2021). General notes on the study: AZD1222 recipients given second doses at about 4 weeks or at about 12 weeks were pooled, since spike-specific TCR depth and breadth were not found to differ between the two schedules. TCR sequencing covered more than 230 trial participants: 207 given two doses of AZD1222 and about 26 given two doses of MenACWY control vaccine. Enrollment into the trials was organized by age into subgroups of 18-55, 56-69 and 70-plus years, and those subgroups contained roughly 150, 30 and 60 TCR-sequenced participants, respectively.

The CDR3 regions of human TCRbeta chains were analyzed by immunosequencing. The original methods were these. Repertoire TCRs were matched against a reference library of SARS-CoV-2-specific TCRs generated with the MIRA antigen-specificity platform. Breadth was defined as the fraction of unique TCRs that were SARS-CoV-2-associated, and depth was defined as the fraction of total T cells that were SARS-CoV-2-associated. Using the MIRA data, each spike-specific TCR was assigned both to the spike region to which the TCR was reactive and to a CD4 or CD8 class. Log10-transformed breadth and depth values were compared by one-way ANOVA with Sidak's multiple comparisons tests. Drawn from immuneACCESS, this table holds only the in-frame rearrangements with V and J called that TCRdb kept. Clones are partly lost; checked studies trace under half to an unresolved V gene and leave the rest unexplained. That table furnishes V, J and clone size, whereas the DNA furnished D and trimming. The sample includes approximately 150,000 clones, with more than 90% observed a single time. Jointly, the top ten make up approximately 1.7% of the sample.

Overall study outcomes, separate from this receptor: The 56-69-year group was small, and its depth increase did not reach significance, likely because of low power. Participants were mostly white British and included more females than males, and it was suggested by the authors that clonal diversity may have been underestimated. No day 14 peak-response samples were available, so repertoires were characterized only after the peak T cell response. CD4 TCRs associated with the vaccine covered the entire spike protein, and the dominant responses were in regions 160-218 and 743-854. Reportedly, close to half of the unique spike-specific TCRs recognized epitopes lying outside the regions that are mutated in the B.1.351 and B.1.1.7 variants. After two AZD1222 doses, spike-specific TCR breadth and depth were significantly higher than at day 0 and than in MenACWY recipients. Conclusions about previously exposed vaccinees are limited, since just a handful of AZD1222 recipients were seropositive for SARS-CoV-2 at baseline.

The time point label corresponds to: baseline before first vaccination. Samples from vaccinated people were obtained from the UK trials COV001 and COV002, which included a single-blind randomized controlled phase 2/3 trial of AZD1222 (ChAdOx1 nCoV-19) in healthy adults. For TCRbeta chain sequencing, PBMC samples were collected from trial participants at day 0 and at day 28 after the second dose. The V end loses 7 bases and the J end loses 1 base, and a stretch of 14 bases separates them. From its cysteine to its phenylalanine, the CDR3 spans 14 amino acids. Only CDR3 DNA is held: 42 bases, read in frame from base 1. For CDR1 and CDR2, the germline V gene lists MNHEY and SVGAGI. As concerns this clone: It has no known antigen specificity. Base qualities are not recorded, but no much larger clone differs from it by a single base.

The V gene is TRBV6-5 and the J gene is TRBJ2-7; no D segment can be confidently identified. The TCR sequence derives from an adult in good health. The sequencing used peripheral blood, collected on day 0 of AZD1222 vaccination. The DNA reads TGTGCCAGCACCTCTGCCGTTGGGTCCTACGAGCAGTACTTC. Its translation is CASTSAVGSYEQYF.